The following is a T cell receptor beta chain sequence with its context. The antigen is unknown. This CDR3 spans 12 amino acids. With 6 bases clipped from V and 8 bases from J, the junction kept 5 bases outside the gene matches. CDR1 is SEHNR and CDR2 is FQNEAQ in the germline V gene (reference sequence). This sample was included in a study of CD8+ T cells in alopecia areata. Study-level points and caveats: Possibly as an HLA-related effect, TCR sharing across patients appeared less clear than in mice. Clonality exceeded that of normal scalp in lesional scalp, most notably in alopecia totalis/universalis. Normal skin's resident alphabeta T cells are sequenced alongside lesional scalp T cells.

Extracted RNA was reverse transcribed, and the resulting cDNA served as sequencing template. Sequencing was performed with immunoSEQ multiplex PCR; in TCRdb, only in-frame clones are kept and a portion is missing. The table includes roughly 150,000 clones, less than 65% detected once. CD4+ and CD8+ T cells were sorted from PBMCs stained for CD3, CD4 and CD8. This chain joins TRBV7-9 and TRBJ1-2; 8 bases line up with TRBD1. The TCR comes from a human donor in good health. The sample was CD8+ T cells sorted from blood. In DNA form, the CDR3 reads TGTGCCAGCAGGCCGGACAGGGCCGGCTACACCTTC. This gives the protein CASRPDRAGYTF.